This entry describes one TCR beta chain. This sample was taken from a study of blood T cell repertoires in COVID-19. The V and J ends lost 8 bases and 6 bases respectively, with 20 bases between them. Per the germline V gene, CDR1 is MRHNA and CDR2 is SNTAGT. The CDR3 loop spans 15 amino acids. Assay: immunoSEQ multiplex PCR; the TCRdb copy retains only in-frame clones and omits some. The table records about 210,000 clones, approximately 80% of them present only once. The rearrangement uses TRBV6-4 and TRBJ2-1; possible D gene TRBD2, 5 bases. This receptor was obtained from a woman aged 45-59 years with acute COVID-19. Sequencing was carried out using PBMCs or T cells enriched from blood (not recorded which). The CDR3 protein is CASLLRENLGNEQFF. The CDR3 nucleotides read TGTGCCAGCTTGTTGAGGGAAAATTTAGGCAATGAGCAGTTCTTC.